The clone carrying this T cell receptor beta chain was counted once. Its specificity is not known. This sample was taken from a study of STAT5B mutations in CD4+ large granular lymphocyte leukemia. At the level of the study: Healthy donors showed HLA-associated enrichment of the CDR3 'QG' motif.

Study observations and caveats: Patient CD4-sorted repertoires looked more clonal than healthy CD4+ repertoires, even without putative leukemic clones.

This was a survey-level run. Some clones are missing from TCRdb's copy, which holds only in-frame ones; the method was immunoSEQ multiplex PCR. The sample includes fewer than 45,000 clones, around 85% seen only once; the top ten take roughly 2.5%. The sample was CD4+ T cells from blood buffy coats. This TCR came from a human donor in good health.

The CDR3 region is CASSRLAGAIQETQYF. CDR3 coding DNA: TGTGCCAGCAGCCGATTAGCGGGAGCGATACAAGAGACCCAGTACTTC. The rearrangement joins TRBV5-4 to TRBJ2-5, with 9 bases fitting TRBD2. The CDR3 has 16 residues. The germline V gene encodes CDR1 SGHNT and CDR2 YYREEE (reference sequence). V gave up 4 bases and J gave up 2 bases; unmatched junction bases: 9.